One and the same sample provided the 3 T cell receptor beta chains below, sequenced in a study of Graves' ophthalmopathy and Graves' hyperthyroidism (dated by TCRdb to 2016 to 2019). Data came from an Illumina HiSeq 2000. For repertoire sequencing, the TCR beta CDR3 regions were amplified from RNA transcripts. The first round was an RT-PCR using HTBI primers with the Qiagen OneStep RT-PCR kit, and this first round was followed by a second-round multiplex PCR, then size selection and purification. TCRdb applied fastp at Q25 and MiXCR to the public reads, then kept only in-frame beta chains. Entries that share a CDR3 protein sequence are merged under the most common genes and DNA. Counted in this sample were 57,000 or so distinct CDR3 sequences; roughly half of them appeared once. Roughly 5% of the sample goes to the ten largest clones. The sequencing input was peripheral blood. All receptors come from an adult woman with Graves' ophthalmopathy.

This clonotype was found many times. This rearrangement joins TRBV20-1 to TRBJ1-1; D is undetermined. V lost 7 bases and J 3 bases, leaving 15 bases between the germline ends. The CDR3 loop spans 13 amino acids. Germline values: CDR1 DFQATT, CDR2 SNEGSKA (reference sequence). The CDR3 is CSGWGGMDTEAFF. CDR3 nucleotide sequence: TGCAGTGGATGGGGAGGTATGGACACTGAAGCTTTCTTT.

The J gene is TRBJ2-3, the V gene TRBV6-4, with D perhaps matching TRBD2 (5 bases). The CDR3 covers 15 residues. The V end was cut by 2 bases, the J end by 11 bases, with 20 bases between. The germline CDR1 and CDR2 sequences are MRHNA and SNTAGT. The CDR3 region has the DNA TGTGCCAGCAGTGACCAAAGCGGAGGTTCGCATGAGCAGTATTTT. Amino acid sequence: CASSDQSGGSHEQYF.

This sequence joins TRBV10-3 and TRBJ1-3, with a tentative D call TRBD1 (6 bases). V lost 9 bases, J lost 1 base, and 13 bases lay in between. The germline V gene encodes CDR1 ENHRY and CDR2 SYGVKD. This CDR3 has 14 residues. CDR3 DNA: TGTGCCATTAGCGGGACAAGTTCTGGAAACACCATATATTTT. Amino acids: CAISGTSSGNTIYF.